Shown below are 14 T cell receptor beta chains from a single sample sequenced in a study of early T cells in non-severe SARS-CoV-2 infection. TCRdb called the 5' RACE reads again in MiXCR, with one record for every CDR3 protein. The table shows 30,000 to 40,000 distinct CDR3 sequences, with less than 7% occurring only once. The material was whole blood, obtained at baseline. Every receptor here comes from an adult who was a healthcare worker with PCR-confirmed SARS-CoV-2 infection or an uninfected control (not recorded which).

This clonotype is judged medium-sized. The chain joins TRBV5-4 to TRBJ2-2, with unresolved D. Germline loops: CDR1 SGHNT, CDR2 YYREEE (reference sequence). The CDR3 runs 12 residues. Trimming pared 5 bases from V and 0 bases from J, leaving 2 bases between. CDR3 sequence reads: CASSSNTGELFF. The CDR3 DNA follows: TGTGCCAGCAGTTCGAACACCGGGGAGCTGTTTTTT.

In this sample, this clonotype turned up many times. This chain connects TRBV7-2 to TRBJ2-7, with D possibly TRBD1 on 5 matching bases. Trimming shortened V by 2 bases and J by 5 bases, and 7 bases separated the two germline ends. The CDR3 runs to 12 residues. The germline V gene encodes CDR1 SGHTA and CDR2 FQGNSA. The CDR3 DNA reads TGTGCCAGCAGCTTAATAGGGGACGAGCAGTACTTC. This encodes CASSLIGDEQYF.

This clonotype occurred many times. The chain has TRBV7-2 and TRBJ1-4; D gene ambiguous. Trimming removed 5 bases at V and 5 bases at J, with 12 bases between. The CDR3 extends over 14 amino acids. Germline CDR1 SGHTA, CDR2 FQGNSA. This CDR3 reads CASSQTGSNEKLFF. Written as DNA, the CDR3 is TGTGCCAGCAGCCAAACCGGGAGCAATGAAAAACTGTTTTTT.

This clonotype was observed at least ten times. The V call is TRBV6-5, the J call TRBJ2-7; 12 bases map to TRBD2. The CDR3 has 15 amino acids. Germline trimming cut 4 bases from V and 4 bases from J; bases unmatched to any gene: 5. Germline CDR1 reads MNHEY; CDR2 reads SVGAGI. This CDR3 is CASSSPTSGSYEQYF. As DNA, the CDR3 is TGTGCCAGCAGTTCTCCGACTAGCGGGAGTTACGAGCAGTACTTC.

On this clonotype itself: A much larger clonotype is one base distant, so this may be a read error. The chain recombines TRBV5-1 with TRBJ1-4; D is ambiguous. The CDR3 contains 14 residues. Per germline, CDR1 SGHRS and CDR2 YFSETQ. CDR3: CAGSLAVGSEKLFF. Here the CDR3 DNA reads TGCGCCGGCAGCTTGGCCGTCGGGTCTGAAAAACTGTTTTTT.

This clonotype was counted ten times or more. The V call is TRBV6-6, the J call TRBJ2-7; no definite D call. V was shortened by 7 bases and J by 3 bases, with 19 bases between the two germline ends. Germline lookup yields CDR1 MNHNY and CDR2 SVGAGI (reference sequence). The length of the CDR3 is 15 residues. The CDR3: CASTSGRTEFYEQYF. CDR3 sequence (DNA): TGTGCCAGCACCTCAGGACGGACCGAGTTCTACGAGCAGTACTTC.

This clonotype has just a few counts. This chain links TRBV5-1 with TRBJ2-7, with D maybe TRBD1 (6 bases). V shed 1 base and J shed 3 bases, with 11 bases lying between them. Per germline, CDR1 SGHRS and CDR2 YFSETQ. The CDR3 spans 14 residues. The CDR3 nucleotides read TGCGCCAGCAGCTTGAGCCAGGGGCTCTACGAGCAGTACTTC. Its translation is CASSLSQGLYEQYF.

The chain uses TRBV18 and TRBJ2-1, with D possibly being TRBD1 (5 bases). CDR3 length equals 12 residues. Per the germline V gene, CDR1 is KGHSH and CDR2 is LQKENI. V lost 5 bases and J lost 8, with 10 bases in between. CDR3 bases: TGTGCCAGCTCATCGCAGGGCGATGAGCAGTTCTTC. Amino acids: CASSSQGDEQFF.

This clonotype showed up many times. The genes are TRBV20-1 and TRBJ1-2; maybe TRBD1 (6 bases). The ends were cut back, 2 bases at V and 4 bases at J, with 14 bases in the middle. This CDR3 has 14 amino acids. Germline V gene sequence: CDR1 DFQATT, CDR2 SNEGSKA (reference sequence). In DNA, the CDR3 is TGCAGTGCTAGATCGCGGGGGCGATCCTATGGCTACACCTTC. Translation gives CSARSRGRSYGYTF.

The rearrangement uses TRBV20-1 and TRBJ2-7; D is perhaps TRBD1 (6 bases). The CDR3 extends over 12 amino acids. Trimming took 3 bases from V and 5 from J, leaving 11 bases between them. Germline CDR1 DFQATT, CDR2 SNEGSKA (reference sequence). The CDR3 nucleotides are TGCAGTGCTAGGTCTCAGGGGCACGAGCAGTACTTC. This encodes CSARSQGHEQYF.

This clonotype was seen a handful of times. This rearrangement joins TRBV19 to TRBJ2-5, with D tentatively TRBD2 (6 bases). This CDR3 comprises 16 residues. In germline, CDR1 is LNHDA, CDR2 SQIVND (reference sequence). Trimming removed 6 bases at V and 4 bases at J, with 21 bases between. CDR3 amino acids: CASSRDSPGRIETQYF. The CDR3, as DNA: TGTGCCAGTAGCAGGGACTCGCCGGGTCGCATAGAGACCCAGTACTTC.

V gene TRBV9 combines with J gene TRBJ1-6; 8 bases match TRBD1. With V trimmed by 0 bases and J by 8 bases, 10 bases remained unmatched. This CDR3 contains 17 residues. Germline loops: CDR1 SGDLS, CDR2 YYNGEE. CDR3 protein: CASSVETGAGGHSPLHF. DNA of the CDR3: TGTGCCAGCAGCGTAGAGACAGGGGCGGGAGGGCATTCACCCCTCCACTTT.

The table lists this clonotype with many counts. The CDR3: CASRDRMNTEAFF. The CDR3, as DNA: TGTGCCAGCAGAGACAGAATGAACACTGAAGCTTTCTTT. This sequence joins TRBV27 and TRBJ1-1; possibly TRBD1 for D (5 bases). The V and J ends lost 6 bases and 0 bases respectively, with 8 bases between them. Germline loops: CDR1 MNHEY, CDR2 SMNVEV (reference sequence). The CDR3 runs to 13 residues.

This clonotype was picked up many times. The chain uses TRBV2 and TRBJ2-2; D not resolved. Germline V gives CDR1 SNHLY, CDR2 FYNNEI. This CDR3 comprises 13 residues. Deletions cut 4 bases from V and 6 bases from J, with 9 bases between. The CDR3 nucleotides are TGTGCCAGCAGTGTTTCGGCATCCGGGGAGCTGTTTTTT. It encodes CASSVSASGELFF.